The subject of this entry is one TCR beta chain. No antigen is known for it. No base qualities exist here, and no much larger clone lies one base off it. From its cysteine to its phenylalanine, the CDR3 spans 15 amino acids. Of the read, only the CDR3 DNA is kept; its 45 bases are in frame from base 1. V lost 6 bases and J lost 5 bases, and the count of bases not matched to a germline gene is 7. From a lookup of the germline V gene, CDR1 and CDR2 are MNHEY and SVGAGI. This sample was included in a study of blood T cell repertoires in COVID-19 (TCRdb year 2020). Concerning the study at large: Samples covering the acute and convalescent phases of COVID-19 were provided by collaborators in the United States, Italy and Spain. The prospective study material was composed of cDNA or gDNA derived from T cells, B-cell-depleted T cells, or PBMCs. The dataset comprised deeply sampled blood TCRbeta repertoires from subjects exposed to, actively infected with, or recovered from COVID-19. HLA class I and class II types, where available, came from metadata supplied by the sample provider rather than from assay-based typing. The samples were drawn from two sources: the first 160 participants of the ongoing ImmuneRACE study, and some 1,300 subjects contributed by 6 global collaborators. Nearly every sample came with metadata listing a de-identified subject ID, COVID-19 status, age in years and sex. The repertoires were made available in a free public database intended to serve as a resource for research on the immune response to SARS-CoV-2.

The paper as a whole reports these results and caveats: The amount of clinical and demographic metadata varied by source and participant and was provided uncurated.

TCRbeta CDR3 regions were amplified from genomic DNA using the immunoSEQ Assay, a bias-controlled multiplex PCR. As for the original processing: The number of nucleated cells in each sample was estimated from the amplification of reference gene primers within the assay. To quantify the absolute abundance of each unique TCRbeta CDR3 rearrangement, sequence reads were collapsed and filtered. Productive Simpson clonality was computed per sample as the square root of Simpson's diversity index over productive rearrangements. TCRdb holds this immuneACCESS table with in-frame rearrangements only. Some clones are missing; in checked studies, unresolved V genes explain under half, and the rest has no known cause. V and J calls and clone size are as listed in that table; D and trimming were resolved from the DNA. In all, the sample holds fewer than 400,000 clones, and around 85% of those were seen once. Of the sample, approximately 3.7% is held by the ten largest clones.

Each collaborating institution followed its own protocols to collect whole blood in K2EDTA tubes. For TCRbeta analysis, collaborators shipped samples in one of three forms: frozen whole blood, isolated PBMCs, or DNA extracted from either of those sample types. Source material: peripheral blood. Rearrangement joined TRBV6-5 to TRBJ2-5, with 12 junctional bases fitting TRBD2. The clonotype originates from a woman under 30 with acute or convalescent COVID-19. The nucleotide sequence is TGTGCCAGCAGGCTAGCGGGGGGGCCGTGGGAGACCCAGTACTTC. The encoded protein is CASRLAGGPWETQYF.